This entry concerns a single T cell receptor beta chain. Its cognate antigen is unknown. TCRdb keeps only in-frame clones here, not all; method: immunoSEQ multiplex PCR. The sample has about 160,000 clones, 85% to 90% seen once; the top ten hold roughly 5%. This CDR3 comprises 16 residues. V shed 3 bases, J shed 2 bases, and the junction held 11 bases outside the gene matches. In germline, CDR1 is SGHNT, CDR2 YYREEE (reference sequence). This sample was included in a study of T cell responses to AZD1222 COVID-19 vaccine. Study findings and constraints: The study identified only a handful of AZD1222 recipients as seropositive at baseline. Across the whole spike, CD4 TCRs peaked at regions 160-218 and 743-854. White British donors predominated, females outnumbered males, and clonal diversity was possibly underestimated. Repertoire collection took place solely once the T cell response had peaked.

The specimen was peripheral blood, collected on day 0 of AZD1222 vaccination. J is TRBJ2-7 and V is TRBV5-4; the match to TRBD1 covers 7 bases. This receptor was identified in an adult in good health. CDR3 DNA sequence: TGTGCCAGCAGCTCTACGGCCCGGGACAGACCCTACGAGCAGTACTTC. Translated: CASSSTARDRPYEQYF.